This TCR beta chain was sequenced in a study of blood T cell repertoires in COVID-19. Study context: Samples representing acute and convalescent COVID-19 were sourced from the United States, Italy and Spain. The cDNA or gDNA used as material had been derived from T cells, B-cell-depleted T cells, or PBMCs.

Germline-derived CDR1 and CDR2 are SGHDT and YYEEEE. The V end was cut by 4 bases, the J end by 5 bases, with 6 bases between. The CDR3 spans 11 residues. How the authors handled the data: Reference gene primers were amplified, and this amplification served to estimate nucleated cell counts. Using immunoSEQ multiplex PCR, the repertoire was profiled, and TCRdb retains in-frame clones only, with some absent. The V and J calls and clone size were taken over from that table, and D and trimming were inferred from the DNA. Here the sample spans tens of thousands of clones, around 87% being singletons. The TCR comes from a woman aged 80 or over with acute or convalescent COVID-19. V gene TRBV5-6 combines with J gene TRBJ1-2; no definite D call. Sequences were obtained from peripheral blood. CDR3 sequence: CASSNGYGYTF. CDR3 coding DNA: TGTGCCAGCAGCAACGGGTATGGCTACACCTTC.